Below are 25 T cell receptor beta chains sequenced from a single sample in a study of shared clonotypes between healthy human individuals. The protocol was immunoSEQ multiplex PCR, while the TCRdb copy is restricted to in-frame clones and leaves out a portion. Of roughly 2,000,000 clones listed, around 95% are singletons. CD45RO negativity and positive selection for CCR7 defined naive CD8 cells, a population that excluded terminally differentiated effector memory CD45RA+ cells. The sequencing sample was made of naive CD8+ T cells from PBMCs. The source is a man between 18 and 29 years old in good health. Some clones in this sample may be carry-over from other donors' samples.

The rearrangement joins TRBV19 to TRBJ2-3; D assignment may be TRBD1 or TRBD2 (5 bases each). V dropped 5 bases and J dropped 10 bases, with 22 bases sitting between them. Germline V gene lookup returns CDR1 LNHDA and CDR2 SQIVND (reference sequence). The CDR3 is made up of 15 amino acids. The CDR3 is CASSYRGPYQGAQYF. Here the CDR3 DNA reads TGTGCCAGTAGTTACCGCGGGCCTTACCAGGGAGCGCAGTATTTT.

V and J are TRBV7-9 and TRBJ2-3, with 14 bases aligning to TRBD2. The V and J ends lost 4 bases and 2 bases, in that order; junction bases with no gene match: 11. The CDR3 runs 19 residues. CDR1 and CDR2 (germline): SEHNR, FQNEAQ (reference sequence). The CDR3 is CASSSPPGLAGGATDTQYF. CDR3 nucleotides: TGTGCCAGCAGCTCGCCTCCCGGACTAGCGGGGGGAGCCACAGATACGCAGTATTTT.

The gene calls are TRBV28 and TRBJ1-5; the match to TRBD1 covers 8 bases. The CDR3 covers 19 residues. CDR1 and CDR2 from the germline V gene are MDHEN and SYDVKM. V gave up 1 base and J gave up 2 bases; unmatched junction bases: 13. CDR3 nucleotide sequence: TGTGCCAGCAGTTTATTCCTAGAGACAGGGGTTAGTCGCAATCAGCCCCAGCATTTT. This translates into CASSLFLETGVSRNQPQHF.

This rearrangement joins TRBV7-9 to TRBJ1-4; D may be TRBD1 (5 bases). The germline V gene has CDR1 SEHNR and CDR2 FQNEAQ (reference sequence). The CDR3 extends over 13 amino acids. The V gene lost 8 bases and the J gene lost 7 bases, with 14 bases spanning the gap. The CDR3 DNA reads TGTGCCAGCGGCGGGACCCAGGGTGAAAAACTGTTTTTT. It specifies CASGGTQGEKLFF.

This chain joins TRBV28 and TRBJ1-5; 7 nucleotides align to TRBD1. Germline CDR1 MDHEN, CDR2 SYDVKM. The V and J ends lost 6 bases and 4 bases, in that order; junction bases with no gene match: 3. The CDR3 is made up of 13 amino acids. CDR3 sequence: CASRLQGNQPQHF. CDR3 bases: TGTGCCAGCAGGTTACAGGGGAATCAGCCCCAGCATTTT. Supplemented by reference TRBV28 and TRBJ1-5, the full variable domain reads DVKVTQSSRYLVKRTGEKVFLECVQDMDHENMFWYRQDPGLGLRLIYFSYDVKMKEKGDIPEGYSVSREKKERFSLILESASTNQTSMYLCASRLQGNQPQHFGDGTRLSIL.

DNA of the CDR3: TGTGCCAGTAGTTTCCGACAGGGGGAGAACACTGAAGCTTTCTTT. This translates into CASSFRQGENTEAFF. The genes are TRBV19 and TRBJ1-1, with TRBD1 matching 9 bases. V gave up 5 bases and J gave up 1 base; unmatched junction bases: 5. CDR1 is LNHDA and CDR2 is SQIVND in the germline V gene (reference sequence). The CDR3 loop spans 15 amino acids.

This sequence joins TRBV7-9 and TRBJ2-1; D call uncertain. The CDR3 has 14 residues. Trimming pared 2 bases from V and 7 bases from J, leaving 12 bases between. CDR1 is SEHNR and CDR2 is FQNEAQ in the germline V gene (reference sequence). The DNA for the CDR3 is TGTGCCAGCAGCTTACTTTCCGGGTTTAATGAGCAGTTCTTC. It yields the protein CASSLLSGFNEQFF.

The CDR3 DNA is TGTGCCAGCAGTTTAACCCGGTTGGGGTCTGAAGCTTTCTTT. It specifies CASSLTRLGSEAFF. This rearrangement joins TRBV28 to TRBJ1-1, with D hard to call. Germline V gene lookup returns CDR1 MDHEN and CDR2 SYDVKM. The CDR3 is 14 residues long. Trimming took off 2 bases at V and 6 bases at J, with 13 bases between the two ends.

V is TRBV10-1 and J is TRBJ2-7; D is unclear. Germline assignment: CDR1 WNHNN and CDR2 SYGVQD (reference sequence). This CDR3 comprises 15 residues. Trimming removed 3 bases at V and 2 bases at J, with 14 bases between. The CDR3 reads CASSDRNLGTYEQYF. CDR3 bases: TGCGCCAGCAGTGATAGGAACTTGGGTACCTACGAGCAGTACTTC.

The chain uses TRBV11-2 and TRBJ1-1; tentatively, D is TRBD1 (5 bases). Germline V gene lookup returns CDR1 SGHAT and CDR2 FQNNGV. The CDR3 is 16 amino acids. Trimming removed 1 base at V and 3 bases at J, with 15 bases between. The chain's CDR3 is CASSLGGGEWHTEAFF. CDR3 nucleotide sequence: TGTGCCAGCAGCTTAGGGGGCGGGGAATGGCACACTGAAGCTTTCTTT.

This chain uses TRBV28 with TRBJ1-2; a possible D gene is TRBD1 (6 bases). CDR1 is MDHEN and CDR2 is SYDVKM in the germline V gene. The V gene lost 2 bases and the J gene lost 4 bases, with 14 bases spanning the gap. The CDR3 extends over 15 amino acids. DNA for the CDR3: TGTGCCAGCAGTTTACCAGGGGATTCAATCTATGGCTACACCTTC. It encodes CASSLPGDSIYGYTF.

In the case of this clone: This sample also contains other DNA sequences that code for the same CDR3. The chain is built from TRBV5-6 and TRBJ1-1; D is undetermined. The germline V gene encodes CDR1 SGHDT and CDR2 YYEEEE. The CDR3 has 13 amino acids. The V end was cut by 0 bases, the J end by 1 base, with 4 bases between. In nucleotides, the CDR3 is TGTGCCAGCAGCTTGGGCCCGAACACTGAAGCTTTCTTT. It encodes CASSLGPNTEAFF. The variable domain in full, completed from reference TRBV5-6 and TRBJ1-1, reads DAGVTQSPTHLIKTRGQQVTLRCSPKSGHDTVSWYQQALGQGPQFIFQYYEEEERQRGNFPDRFSGHQFPNYSSELNVNALLLGDSALYLCASSLGPNTEAFFGQGTRLTVV.

A remark on this clone: Other DNA sequences in the same sample also yield this CDR3. V and J are TRBV9 and TRBJ2-7; either TRBD1 or TRBD2 may fit D (5 bases each). There are 13 residues in the CDR3. Germline loops: CDR1 SGDLS, CDR2 YYNGEE. With 3 bases removed from V and 2 bases from J, the gap between germline ends came to 9 bases. CDR3 residues: CASSAGTPYEQYF. The CDR3 DNA follows: TGTGCCAGCAGCGCGGGGACGCCCTACGAGCAGTACTTC.

The chain joins TRBV29-1 to TRBJ2-7, with 9 bases fitting TRBD2. The trim removed 3 bases at V and 2 bases at J, leaving 5 bases unmatched. This CDR3 has 14 residues. The V gene's germline CDR1 is SQVTM and CDR2 ANQGSEA. CDR3 in DNA: TGCAGCGTTGAGGGAGCGGGAGGTGCCTACGAGCAGTACTTC. It translates to CSVEGAGGAYEQYF.

The gene calls are TRBV7-8 and TRBJ2-1, with unresolved D. Per the germline V gene, CDR1 is SGHVS and CDR2 is FQNEAQ. There are 15 residues in the CDR3. V lost 5 bases to trimming and J lost 8 bases, with 19 bases between them. CDR3 amino acids: CASSTLDPSSDEQFF. The CDR3 region has the DNA TGTGCCAGCAGCACCTTGGACCCTTCCTCCGATGAGCAGTTCTTC.

The gene calls are TRBV4-1 and TRBJ2-3, with D perhaps matching TRBD2 (5 bases). CDR3 length: 15 residues. Germline CDR1 MGHRA, CDR2 YSYEKL. Between the trimmed V and J ends, which lost 3 bases and 4 bases, there was a span of 14 bases. The CDR3 DNA reads TGCGCCAGCAGCCACGAGGGCCCGTATCCAGATACGCAGTATTTT. It specifies CASSHEGPYPDTQYF.

The genes are TRBV4-1 and TRBJ2-2; tentative D call: TRBD2 (6 bases). In germline, CDR1 is MGHRA, CDR2 YSYEKL. The CDR3 is made up of 19 amino acids. V shed 3 bases and J shed 6 bases, with 26 bases lying between them. This chain's CDR3 is CASSHVPPGVLIGAGELFF. In DNA, the CDR3 is TGCGCCAGCAGCCACGTCCCCCCGGGGGTTCTGATTGGGGCCGGGGAGCTGTTTTTT.

About this clone itself: Other DNA sequences from this sample encode an identical CDR3 as well. This CDR3 reads CASSPSGGNEQFF. CDR3 nucleotide sequence: TGTGCCAGCAGTCCTTCTGGTGGCAATGAGCAGTTCTTC. The rearrangement joins TRBV27 to TRBJ2-1; D is unclear. Trimming shortened V by 5 bases and J by 6 bases, and 11 bases separated the two germline ends. CDR3 length equals 13 residues. Germline CDR1 and CDR2: MNHEY and SMNVEV (reference sequence).

Details on this clone: Other nucleotide sequences from this sample produce the same CDR3. This chain links TRBV27 with TRBJ2-7; the match to TRBD1 covers 11 bases. Trimming cost V 5 bases and J 6 bases; bases outside gene matches: 6. The germline V gene has CDR1 MNHEY and CDR2 SMNVEV (reference sequence). The CDR3 runs to 14 residues. CDR3 loop: CASSLGQGAREQYF. The CDR3 region has the DNA TGTGCCAGCAGTCTCGGACAGGGGGCTCGCGAGCAGTACTTC.

This clone was picked up one time. V gene TRBV5-1 combines with J gene TRBJ1-2; maybe TRBD1 (6 bases). CDR1 is SGHRS, CDR2 YFSETQ, per germline. Trimming left V 4 bases short and J 6 bases short, with 16 bases between. The CDR3 extends over 14 amino acids. CDR3 sequence: CASSPDAGADGYTF. CDR3 nucleotides: TGCGCCAGCAGCCCCGACGCAGGGGCGGATGGCTACACCTTC.

The chain is built from TRBV19 and TRBJ1-5; 8 bases line up with TRBD1. The CDR3 loop spans 14 amino acids. V was pared by 8 bases and J by 4 bases, with 7 bases of the junction left unmatched. CDR1 and CDR2 (germline): LNHDA, SQIVND (reference sequence). CDR3 region: CASGWGQVNQPQHF. The CDR3, as DNA: TGTGCCAGTGGCTGGGGACAGGTTAATCAGCCCCAGCATTTT.

The V call is TRBV6-1, the J call TRBJ2-7, with TRBD2 as a possible D gene (5 bases). The CDR3 covers 14 residues. With 6 bases removed from V and 7 bases from J, the gap between germline ends came to 19 bases. The germline V gene encodes CDR1 MNHNS and CDR2 SASEGT. DNA of the CDR3: TGTGCCAGCAGGGACTTGACGGTTACGGGGGAGCAGTACTTC. Its translation: CASRDLTVTGEQYF.

The chain links TRBV11-2 to TRBJ2-7, with TRBD2 matching 10 bases. The CDR3 runs 18 residues. V lost 5 bases and J lost 3; bases outside the gene matches: 16. The germline CDR1 and CDR2 sequences are SGHAT and FQNNGV. In nucleotides, the CDR3 is TGTGCCAGCAGCGCACCCCTACGGGCTAGCGGGAGTTTCTACGAGCAGTACTTC. Protein product: CASSAPLRASGSFYEQYF. Supplemented by reference TRBV11-2 and TRBJ2-7, the full variable domain reads EAGVAQSPRYKIIEKRQSVAFWCNPISGHATLYWYQQILGQGPKLLIQFQNNGVVDDSQLPKDRFSAERLKGVDSTLKIQPAKLEDSAVYLCASSAPLRASGSFYEQYFGPGTRLTVT.

The chain joins TRBV9 to TRBJ2-3; D possibly corresponds to TRBD1 (6 bases). CDR1 is SGDLS, CDR2 YYNGEE, per germline. The CDR3 is 15 amino acids. Between the trimmed V and J ends, which lost 2 bases and 0 bases, there was a span of 10 bases. In DNA form, the CDR3 reads TGTGCCAGCAGCGTGGACAGCCCCAGCACAGATACGCAGTATTTT. Encoded protein: CASSVDSPSTDTQYF.

The chain is built from TRBV5-6 and TRBJ1-1; 8 nucleotides line up with TRBD1. The CDR3 totals 14 residues. J gave up 6 bases and V 1 base, and 5 bases lay outside the gene matches. The germline gives CDR1 SGHDT, CDR2 YYEEEE. The CDR3 reads CASSLSQGAAEAFF. The CDR3 bases are TGTGCCAGCAGCTTGTCCCAGGGGGCGGCTGAAGCTTTCTTT.